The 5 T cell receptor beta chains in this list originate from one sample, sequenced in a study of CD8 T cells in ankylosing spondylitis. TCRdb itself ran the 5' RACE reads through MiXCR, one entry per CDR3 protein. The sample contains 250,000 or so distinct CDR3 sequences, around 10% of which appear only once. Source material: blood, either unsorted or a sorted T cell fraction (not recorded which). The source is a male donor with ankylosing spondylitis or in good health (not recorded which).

The CDR3 coding sequence is TGTGCCAGCAGCCTAGGAGAGGGGATGAACAATCAGCCCCAGCATTTT. The encoded protein is CASSLGEGMNNQPQHF. V gene TRBV7-3 combines with J gene TRBJ1-5, with D possibly being TRBD1 (5 bases). The CDR3 has 16 amino acids. Trimming shortened V by 5 bases and J by 3 bases, and 17 bases separated the two germline ends. Germline CDR1 is SGHTA and CDR2 is FQGTGA.

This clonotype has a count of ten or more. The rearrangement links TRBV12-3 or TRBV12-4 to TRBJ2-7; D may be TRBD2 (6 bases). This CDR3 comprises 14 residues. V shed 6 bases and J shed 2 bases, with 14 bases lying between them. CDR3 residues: CASSLGLNPYEQYF. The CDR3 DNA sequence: TGTGCCAGCAGCCTAGGACTAAATCCCTACGAGCAGTACTTC.

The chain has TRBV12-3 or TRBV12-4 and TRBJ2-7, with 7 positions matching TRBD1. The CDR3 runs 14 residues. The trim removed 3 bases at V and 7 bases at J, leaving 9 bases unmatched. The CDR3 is CASSFKGAPREQYF. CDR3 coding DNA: TGTGCCAGCAGTTTCAAGGGGGCCCCCAGAGAGCAGTACTTC.

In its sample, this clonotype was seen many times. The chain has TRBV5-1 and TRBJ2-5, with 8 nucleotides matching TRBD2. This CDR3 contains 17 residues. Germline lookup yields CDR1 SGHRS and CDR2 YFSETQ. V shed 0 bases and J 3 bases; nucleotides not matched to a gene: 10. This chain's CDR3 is CASSLAKAGAPEETQYF. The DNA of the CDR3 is TGCGCCAGCAGCTTGGCCAAAGCGGGGGCACCAGAAGAGACCCAGTACTTC.

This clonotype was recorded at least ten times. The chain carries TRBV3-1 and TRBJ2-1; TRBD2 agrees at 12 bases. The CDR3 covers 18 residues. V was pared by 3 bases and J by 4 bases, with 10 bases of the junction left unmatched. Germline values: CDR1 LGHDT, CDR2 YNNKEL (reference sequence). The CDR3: CASSHFGLTSGGYNEQFF. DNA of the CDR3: TGTGCCAGCAGCCACTTCGGTCTGACTAGCGGGGGTTACAATGAGCAGTTCTTC.